These 22 T cell receptor beta chains originate from one sample sequenced in a study of blood T cells in healthy people across ages. Next came a second PCR, run for 7 to 11 cycles, which used a sample-barcoded 5' primer along with a J-beta primer mix. TCRdb re-derived calls from the 5' RACE reads in MiXCR, one entry per CDR3 protein. The sample has about 720,000 distinct CDR3 sequences; roughly 20% are singletons. The material sequenced was blood. These receptors all stem from a man in his sixties or seventies in good health.

The rearrangement uses TRBV7-3 and TRBJ2-1, with TRBD2 matching 9 bases. Germline V gene sequence: CDR1 SGHTA, CDR2 FQGTGA. V was clipped by 2 bases and J by 9 bases; unmatched bases: 8. There are 15 residues in the CDR3. CDR3 in DNA: TGTGCCAGCAGCTTAGAAGGCGGGAGGGCCCTTGAGCAGTTCTTC. It yields the protein CASSLEGGRALEQFF.

The rearrangement joins TRBV21-1 to TRBJ1-4; the table's D call, TRBD1, has no DNA check behind it. TRBV21-1 is a pseudogene locus. The CDR3 has 16 residues. CDR3 residues: CARDRDGGQEGEKLFF. The CDR3 DNA reads as TGTGCCAGGGACCGGGACGGCGGACAGGAAGGGGAAAAACTGTTTTTT.

In its sample, this clonotype was seen a few times. V and J are TRBV4-1 and TRBJ1-4; no reliable D call. Trimming shortened V by 2 bases and J by 5 bases, and 18 bases separated the two germline ends. The CDR3 has 17 residues. The germline V gene encodes CDR1 MGHRA and CDR2 YSYEKL. The CDR3, as DNA: TGCGCCAGCAGCCAACCCCTGGCGGGGAGGGAAAATGAAAAACTGTTTTTT. Its translation is CASSQPLAGRENEKLFF.

The gene calls are TRBV4-1 and TRBJ2-5; D ambiguous. Germline V CDR1 and CDR2: MGHRA, YSYEKL. The length of the CDR3 is 14 residues. The V gene lost 1 base and the J gene lost 3 bases, with 9 bases spanning the gap. In DNA form, the CDR3 reads TGCGCCAGCAGCCAAGGAGGTCGTGAAGAGACCCAGTACTTC. This sequence encodes CASSQGGREETQYF.

This clonotype has just a few counts. The CDR3 here is CATSRDTSPLHF. CDR3 in DNA: TGTGCCACCAGCAGAGATACTTCACCCCTCCACTTT. The chain is built from TRBV15 and TRBJ1-6, with D hard to call. Germline V gene sequence: CDR1 LNHNV, CDR2 YYDKDF (reference sequence). Trimming shortened V by 0 bases and J by 9 bases, and 3 bases separated the two germline ends. The CDR3 consists of 12 residues.

This chain uses TRBV29-1 with TRBJ2-1, with D hard to call. Germline CDR1 reads SQVTM; CDR2 reads ANQGSEA. The CDR3 spans 13 residues. V was clipped by 6 bases and J by 1 base, with 10 bases between them. Written as DNA, the CDR3 is TGCAGCGTGACGGTGCTGTCCTACAATGAGCAGTTCTTC. Residues: CSVTVLSYNEQFF.

In this sample, this clonotype turned up a few times. V usage is TRBV5-1 and J usage is TRBJ2-3, with D tentatively TRBD2 (8 bases). The CDR3 runs 16 residues. V dropped 6 bases and J dropped 0 bases, with 17 bases sitting between them. Germline CDR1 is SGHRS and CDR2 is YFSETQ. The CDR3 DNA is TGCGCCAGCACCCCGGGAGGGACAGAAAGCACAGATACGCAGTATTTT. It encodes CASTPGGTESTDTQYF.

The chain couples TRBV20-1 to TRBJ2-1; 8 bases agree with TRBD2. Germline CDR1 is DFQATT and CDR2 is SNEGSKA (reference sequence). V gave up 6 bases and J gave up 7 bases; unmatched junction bases: 14. This CDR3 is 15 amino acids long. For the CDR3, the DNA is TGCAGTGCACGGCGGGCGGGAGGATTTTGGAATGAGCAGTTCTTC. It translates to CSARRAGGFWNEQFF.

This clonotype has just a few counts. The CDR3: CASRTWNEQYF. The CDR3 nucleotides read TGTGCCAGCAGAACCTGGAACGAGCAGTACTTC. The chain couples TRBV28 to TRBJ2-7, with unresolved D. Per the germline V gene, CDR1 is MDHEN and CDR2 is SYDVKM. Trimming cost V 6 bases and J 5 bases, with 8 bases left between them. This CDR3 region has 11 residues.

The gene calls are TRBV13 and TRBJ1-1, with TRBD1 identical over 9 bases. V shed 4 bases and J 5 bases; nucleotides not matched to a gene: 5. The CDR3 extends over 14 amino acids. Germline lookup yields CDR1 PRHDT and CDR2 FYEKMQ (reference sequence). Here the CDR3 reads CASSWGQGVTEAFF. DNA of the CDR3: TGTGCCAGCAGCTGGGGACAGGGTGTAACTGAAGCTTTCTTT.

This clonotype was seen just once. This chain links TRBV5-1 with TRBJ1-1; 7 bases match TRBD1. CDR1 is SGHRS and CDR2 is YFSETQ in the germline V gene. This CDR3 is built from 15 residues. The V segment lost 3 bases and the J segment 2 bases; nucleotides outside the gene matches: 7. CDR3: CASSWSGTANTEAFF. For the CDR3, the DNA is TGCGCCAGCAGCTGGTCCGGGACAGCAAACACTGAAGCTTTCTTT.

The J gene is TRBJ1-5, the V gene TRBV7-2, with D unresolved. V lost 5 bases, J lost 4 bases, and 12 bases lay in between. The CDR3 loop spans 14 amino acids. Germline V gives CDR1 SGHTA, CDR2 FQGNSA. CDR3 DNA: TGTGCCAGCAGCCTAGAGGTACAAAATCAGCCCCAGCATTTT. This sequence encodes CASSLEVQNQPQHF. Variable domain in full (rest from reference TRBV7-2 and TRBJ1-5): GAGVSQSPSNKVTEKGKDVELRCDPISGHTALYWYRQSLGQGLEFLIYFQGNSAPDKSGLPSDRFSAERTGGSVSTLTIQRTQQEDSAVYLCASSLEVQNQPQHFGDGTRLSIL.

Only a few counts were recorded for this clonotype. This chain connects TRBV6-5 to TRBJ2-3; 14 nucleotides agree with TRBD2. Germline V gene lookup returns CDR1 MNHEY and CDR2 SVGAGI. The V segment lost 6 bases and the J segment 7 bases; nucleotides outside the gene matches: 6. CDR3 length equals 15 residues. CDR3 sequence (DNA): TGTGCCAGCAGGCGACTAGCGGGGGGGCGGTATACGCAGTATTTT. This sequence encodes CASRRLAGGRYTQYF.

The rearrangement links TRBV6-6 to TRBJ1-2; D might be TRBD1 (5 bases). The CDR3 runs to 16 residues. Germline V gene lookup returns CDR1 MNHNY and CDR2 SVGAGI (reference sequence). Trimming took 6 bases from V and 7 from J, leaving 24 bases between them. CDR3 nucleotide sequence: TGTGCCAGCAGCCCGAGGGGTTTCGACACCCTTATTGGCTACACCTTC. Amino acids: CASSPRGFDTLIGYTF.

The V and J genes are TRBV5-6 and TRBJ2-5; no clear D gene. V shed 0 bases and J shed 4 bases, with 16 bases lying between them. The CDR3 contains 16 residues. CDR1 SGHDT and CDR2 YYEEEE come from the germline V gene. The CDR3 DNA follows: TGTGCCAGCAGCTTGGGGTTGGCCACAAGACGAGAGACCCAGTACTTC. This sequence encodes CASSLGLATRRETQYF. Variable domain in full (rest from reference TRBV5-6 and TRBJ2-5): DAGVTQSPTHLIKTRGQQVTLRCSPKSGHDTVSWYQQALGQGPQFIFQYYEEEERQRGNFPDRFSGHQFPNYSSELNVNALLLGDSALYLCASSLGLATRRETQYFGPGTRLLVL.

In this sample, this clonotype turned up a few times. The chain uses TRBV7-9 and TRBJ1-2; no firm D call. V lost 5 bases to trimming and J lost 4 bases, with 11 bases between them. Per germline, CDR1 SEHNR and CDR2 FQNEAQ (reference sequence). This CDR3 is 13 amino acids long. The CDR3 region is CASSQLQAYGYTF. The CDR3 DNA is TGTGCCAGCAGCCAACTTCAGGCCTATGGCTACACCTTC. Based on the CDR3 plus reference TRBV7-9 and TRBJ1-2, the full variable domain is DTGVSQNPRHKITKRGQNVTFRCDPISEHNRLYWYRQTLGQGPEFLTYFQNEAQLEKSRLLSDRFSAERPKGSFSTLEIQRTEQGDSAMYLCASSQLQAYGYTFGSGTRLTVV.

This clonotype has more than one count but fewer than ten. The chain joins TRBV6-2 or TRBV6-3 to TRBJ2-3; no definite D call. The CDR3 is 15 amino acids. The V end was cut by 2 bases, the J end by 1 base, with 10 bases between. Germline V gene data show CDR1 as MNHEY and CDR2 as SVGEGT. CDR3 in amino acids: CASSYGLHRTDTQYF. The DNA of the CDR3 is TGTGCCAGCAGTTACGGTCTCCATCGCACAGATACGCAGTATTTT.

This clonotype has more than one count but fewer than ten. This chain links TRBV2 with TRBJ2-2; 8 bases match TRBD2. J gave up 7 bases and V 8 bases, and 15 bases lay outside the gene matches. Germline V gives CDR1 SNHLY, CDR2 FYNNEI. CDR3 length equals 16 residues. CDR3 DNA sequence: TGTGCCAGCGAGGGGGTGACTAGCGCTTTTGGCGGGGAGCTGTTTTTT. It encodes CASEGVTSAFGGELFF.

The chain couples TRBV5-1 to TRBJ2-7; a weak D match, TRBD1 (6 bases). Germline CDR1 and CDR2: SGHRS and YFSETQ. Trimming removed 0 bases at V and 7 bases at J, with 14 bases between. The CDR3 length is 14 residues. CDR3 nucleotides: TGCGCCAGCAGCTTGGGGCTCGATAGGGGGGAGCAGTACTTC. It encodes CASSLGLDRGEQYF.

The rearrangement joins TRBV12-3 or TRBV12-4 to TRBJ2-3; TRBD2 is a possible D gene (5 bases). V shed 5 bases and J shed 0 bases, with 12 bases lying between them. The CDR3 is 15 residues long. DNA of the CDR3: TGTGCCAGCAGTCCGTATGAGCGGAGCACAGATACGCAGTATTTT. Protein: CASSPYERSTDTQYF.

This clonotype was seen only a few times. The chain couples TRBV6-6 to TRBJ2-2, with D possibly matching TRBD2 (6 bases). Germline V gene data show CDR1 as MNHNY and CDR2 as SVGAGI (reference sequence). V lost 6 bases and J lost 3, with 17 bases in between. The CDR3 is made up of 16 amino acids. In nucleotides, the CDR3 is TGTGCCAGCAGCGAGATCAGGAGGGGACACACCGGGGAGCTGTTTTTT. It translates to CASSEIRRGHTGELFF.

The sample holds one count of this clonotype. The rearrangement joins TRBV20-1 to TRBJ2-7, with D hard to call. The CDR3 sequence is 15 residues long. Germline V gene data show CDR1 as DFQATT and CDR2 as SNEGSKA (reference sequence). The ends were cut back, 8 bases at V and 0 bases at J, with 20 bases in the middle. Here the CDR3 DNA reads TGCAGTTACAAAACCCCAAGGGCCAGCTCCTACGAGCAGTACTTC. This sequence encodes CSYKTPRASSYEQYF.